The next 4 T cell receptor beta chains were all read from a single sample in a study of T-cell reconstitution after alpha-beta-depleted transplantation in children. Unique molecular identifiers were built into the TCRbeta library. TCRdb reanalysed the PCR reads using MiXCR and keeps one entry per CDR3 protein. The table records 280,000 or so distinct CDR3 sequences, roughly 12% of them present only once. Sequencing used peripheral blood, obtained 180 days after TCRalphabeta/CD19-depleted stem cell transplant. These receptors all come from a male patient aged 2-10 years who had a stem cell transplant for chronic granulomatous disease, so the T cells may come from the graft donor.

This clonotype was seen a few times. The genes are TRBV4-2 and TRBJ2-7, with 7 positions matching TRBD2. The CDR3 is 17 residues long. CDR1 LGHNA and CDR2 YNFKEQ come from the germline V gene. Trimming cost V 0 bases and J 0 bases; bases outside gene matches: 8. The CDR3 DNA is TGTGCCAGCAGCCAAGATCGCTGGCGGGAGAGCTCCTACGAGCAGTACTTC. This sequence encodes CASSQDRWRESSYEQYF.

The CDR3 spells CASSIVGGLANEQFF. DNA for the CDR3: TGTGCCAGTAGTATAGTAGGTGGACTAGCTAATGAGCAGTTCTTC. The rearrangement uses TRBV19 and TRBJ2-1, with 8 nucleotides matching TRBD2. The CDR3 is 15 residues long. Germline V gene lookup returns CDR1 LNHDA and CDR2 SQIVND (reference sequence). V dropped 1 base and J dropped 7; count of bases not matched to a gene: 6.

In this sample, this clonotype turned up many times. The J gene is TRBJ2-7, the V gene TRBV7-8; 9 nucleotides match TRBD1. The length of the CDR3 is 18 residues. The germline CDR1 and CDR2 sequences are SGHVS and FQNEAQ. V gave up 5 bases and J gave up 4 bases; unmatched junction bases: 18. CDR3 coding DNA: TGTGCCAGCAGCCGAAACAGGGGGCGAACCCTAGGGGCTTACGAGCAGTACTTC. It is translated as CASSRNRGRTLGAYEQYF. Full variable domain (outside the CDR3, taken from reference TRBV7-8 and TRBJ2-7): GAGVSQSPRYKVAKRGQDVALRCDPISGHVSLFWYQQALGQGPEFLTYFQNEAQLDKSGLPSDRFFAERPEGSVSTLKIQRTQQEDSAVYLCASSRNRGRTLGAYEQYFGPGTRLTVT.

Points on this clonotype: A clone one base away is much larger, so this may be a read error. The chain has TRBV5-5 and TRBJ2-5; D is perhaps TRBD1 (5 bases). In germline, CDR1 is SGHKS, CDR2 YYEKEE (reference sequence). CDR3 size: 15 residues. Trimming shortened V by 4 bases and J by 4 bases, and 17 bases separated the two germline ends. The CDR3 here is CASSQQVQFGETQYF. CDR3 DNA sequence: TGTGCCAGCAGCCAACAGGTCCAGTTCGGAGAGACCCAGTACTTC.